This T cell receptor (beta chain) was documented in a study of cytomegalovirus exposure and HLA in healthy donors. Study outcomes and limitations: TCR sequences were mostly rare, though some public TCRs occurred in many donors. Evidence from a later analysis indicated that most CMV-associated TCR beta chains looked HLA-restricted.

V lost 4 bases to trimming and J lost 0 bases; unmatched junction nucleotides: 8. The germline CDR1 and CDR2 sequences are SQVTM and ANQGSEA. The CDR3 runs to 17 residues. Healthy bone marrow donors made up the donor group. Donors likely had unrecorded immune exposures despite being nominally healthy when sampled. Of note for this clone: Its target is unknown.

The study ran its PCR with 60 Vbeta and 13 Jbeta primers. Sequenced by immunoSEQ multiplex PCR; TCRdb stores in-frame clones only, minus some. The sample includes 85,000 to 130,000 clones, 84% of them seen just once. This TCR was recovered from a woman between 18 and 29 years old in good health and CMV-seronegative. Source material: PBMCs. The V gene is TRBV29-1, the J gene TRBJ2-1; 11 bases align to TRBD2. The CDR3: CSVVGLAAKSSYNEQFF. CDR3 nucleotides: TGCAGCGTTGTGGGACTAGCGGCAAAAAGCTCCTACAATGAGCAGTTCTTC.